This is a list of T cell receptor beta chains from one sample in a study of OX40 agonist ivuxolimab in advanced cancers. The data were produced by immunoSEQ multiplex PCR, yet TCRdb's version contains in-frame clones alone and is incomplete. Here the sample spans 15,000 to 20,000 clones, less than 85% being singletons. This specimen consisted of CD4+ or CD8+ T cells sorted from blood, obtained in a trial of the OX40 agonist ivuxolimab. These receptors all stem from an adult with an advanced solid tumor such as melanoma, head and neck, liver or kidney cancer. Both conserved end residues are part of each CDR3. D genes are given only for firm matches. Rows give clone size only sometimes, using once, few, many, or a class for an expanded clone.

D | J | V | size | DNA | CDR3
NA | TRBJ2-7 | TRBV7-9 | medium-sized | TGTGCCAGCAGCTACGGGACCTCCTACGAGCAGTACTTC | CASSYGTSYEQYF
TRBD2 | TRBJ2-1 | TRBV7-9 | once | TGTGCCAGCAGCTTAGTGACTAGCGGGTACTACAATGAGCAGTTCTTC | CASSLVTSGYYNEQFF
NA | TRBJ1-1 | TRBV5-4 | few | TGTGCCAGCAGCTTGGCCATAGCGGCTGAAGCTTTCTTT | CASSLAIAAEAFF
NA | TRBJ1-2 | TRBV18 | NA | TGTGCCAGCTCACGAGGGGCGGTCTATGGCTACACCTTC | CASSRGAVYGYTF
NA | TRBJ1-5 | TRBV28 | medium-sized | TGTGCCAGCGTTAATTGGGGAGATCAGCCCCAGCATTTT | CASVNWGDQPQHF
TRBD1 | TRBJ2-7 | TRBV7-8 | NA | TGTGCCAGCAGCAATCTCCCGGGACAGTTCTCCTACGAGCAGTACTTC | CASSNLPGQFSYEQYF
TRBD1 | TRBJ1-4 | TRBV6-5 | NA | TGTGCCAGCAGCCCCGGACAGGGAGGGCAAAAACTGTTTTTT | CASSPGQGGQKLFF
NA | TRBJ2-7 | TRBV11-2 | NA | TGTGCCAGCAGCTTAGGGTTGGCTGGCTACGAGCAGTACTTC | CASSLGLAGYEQYF
NA | TRBJ1-1 | TRBV10-1 | NA | TGCGCCAGCAATGACGGGACTGAAGCTTTCTTT | CASNDGTEAFF
TRBD1 | TRBJ1-4 | TRBV27 | NA | TGTGCCAGCAGTTTTCTCGGGACAGGCCAAAAACTGTTTTTT | CASSFLGTGQKLFF
NA | TRBJ2-5 | TRBV15 | NA | TGTGCCACCAGCAGCACTCTTGGCCTGGGGGAGACCCAGTACTTC | CATSSTLGLGETQYF
NA | TRBJ1-5 | TRBV27 | NA | TGTGCCAGCAGTCCCTGGACAGCTTCCAATCAGCCCCAGCATTTT | CASSPWTASNQPQHF
TRBD1 | TRBJ1-1 | TRBV6-6 | few | TGTGCCAGCAGTTACCGGGACAGGCCTAACACTGAAGCTTTCTTT | CASSYRDRPNTEAFF
TRBD2 | TRBJ2-3 | TRBV2 | few | TGTGCCACCCGAGGCACGGCGGGGGGGGCAGATACGCAGTATTTT | CATRGTAGGADTQYF
NA | TRBJ1-2 | TRBV6-1 | NA | TGTGCCAGCAGTGAAAACTACGGTTGGGACTATGGCTACACCTTC | CASSENYGWDYGYTF
NA | TRBJ2-1 | TRBV28 | NA | TGTGCCAGCAGTTTGGGCTTGTCTCGCAATGAGCAGTTCTTC | CASSLGLSRNEQFF
NA | TRBJ1-2 | TRBV4-3 | NA | TGCGCCAGCAGCCAAGATTGGGCAGTTGAGGGCTACACCTTC | CASSQDWAVEGYTF
NA | TRBJ1-1 | TRBV4-3 | once | TGCGCCAGCAGCCAAGATGCGGACCTCGGCGCTGAAGCTTTCTTT | CASSQDADLGAEAFF
NA | TRBJ2-7 | TRBV21-1 | NA | TGTGCCAGCAGCCCGGGAGCCAGGGACGCGTACGAGCAGTACTTC | CASSPGARDAYEQYF
NA | TRBJ1-2 | TRBV25-1 | NA | TGTGCCAGCAGGTGGGGGTACTATGGCTACACCTTC | CASRWGYYGYTF
NA | TRBJ1-3 | TRBV6-5 | NA | TGTGCCAGCAGTGCCAGGGGTTCTGGAAACACCATATATTTT | CASSARGSGNTIYF
NA | TRBJ2-2 | TRBV28 | NA | TGTGCCAGCAGCCTTACAGGGGAGGTGACCGGGGAGCTGTTTTTT | CASSLTGEVTGELFF
NA | TRBJ1-5 | TRBV9 | NA | TGTGCCAGCAGCGTAGGGGGTAATAGCAATCAGCCCCAGCATTTT | CASSVGGNSNQPQHF
TRBD1 | TRBJ2-7 | TRBV5-1 | NA | TGCGCCAGCAGCTTCGCAGGGGGTGTCTCATCCTACGAGCAGTACTTC | CASSFAGGVSSYEQYF
NA | TRBJ2-2 | TRBV27 | medium-sized | TGTGCCAGCACCCCCTCGGACAGTAACACCGGGGAGCTGTTTTTT | CASTPSDSNTGELFF
NA | TRBJ2-5 | TRBV21-1 | once | TGTGCCAGCAGGCGTTGGGTATACACTTTCTCTGAGACCCAGTACTTC | CASRRWVYTFSETQYF
TRBD1 | TRBJ2-6 | TRBV5-4 | once | TGTGCCAGCAGCCCCCCGGACAGGGCTGGGGCCAACGTCCTGACTTTC | CASSPPDRAGANVLTF
TRBD2 | TRBJ2-1 | TRBV27 | NA | TGTGCCAGCAGCTATCCGGGACTAGCGGGGCACAATGAGCAGTTCTTC | CASSYPGLAGHNEQFF
TRBD1 | TRBJ1-4 | TRBV5-5 | NA | TGTGCCAGCAGCCTGACCGGACAGGGGAGTGAAAAACTGTTTTTT | CASSLTGQGSEKLFF
NA | TRBJ1-4 | TRBV6-5 | NA | TGTGCCAGCAGTTCGGCAGGGGATGAAAAACTGTTTTTT | CASSSAGDEKLFF
TRBD1 | TRBJ2-1 | TRBV19 | few | TGTGCCAGTAGTTTCGGGACAGGCGCATACAATGAGCAGTTCTTC | CASSFGTGAYNEQFF
NA | TRBJ2-1 | TRBV6-5 | few | TGTGCCAGCAGTTACGACCCAGAAATCTCCTACAATGAGCAGTTCTTC | CASSYDPEISYNEQFF
NA | TRBJ2-1 | TRBV7-8 | NA | TGTGCCAGCAGCCCAGAACCGGGACTTTTTTCACATGAGCAGTTCTTC | CASSPEPGLFSHEQFF
TRBD1 | TRBJ2-5 | TRBV5-1 | NA | TGCGCCAGCAGCCCCTTTGGGGACAGGGGCGAGACCCAGTACTTC | CASSPFGDRGETQYF
NA | TRBJ2-7 | TRBV5-8 | NA | TGTGCCAGCAGCTTCCCCCCCTCTGACGAGCAGTACTTC | CASSFPPSDEQYF
TRBD2 | TRBJ2-5 | TRBV18 | NA | TGTGCCAGCTCGCTAGCGGACCAAGAGACCCAGTACTTC | CASSLADQETQYF
NA | TRBJ2-6 | TRBV28 | once | TGTGCCAGCAGTTTTCTGCGACAGCGTTATAGCTCTGGGGCCAACGTCCTGACTTTC | CASSFLRQRYSSGANVLTF
NA | TRBJ2-5 | TRBV14 | NA | TGTGCCAGCAGCCAAGAGAAGTGGCAGGCGGGAGAGACCCAGTACTTC | CASSQEKWQAGETQYF
NA | TRBJ2-2 | TRBV5-8 | NA | TGTGCCAGCAGTAACCGTCGGCGGGATAACACCGGGGAGCTGTTTTTT | CASSNRRRDNTGELFF
NA | TRBJ1-1 | TRBV25-1 | NA | TGTGCCAGCAGTGAATGGGGGACGGGGAACACTGAAGCTTTCTTT | CASSEWGTGNTEAFF
TRBD2 | TRBJ2-5 | TRBV27 | NA | TGTGCCAGCAGTTTATGGGGACTAGCGGGAGCTGAGGTAGAGACCCAGTACTTC | CASSLWGLAGAEVETQYF
NA | TRBJ1-1 | TRBV6-5 | NA | TGTGCCAGCAGTTACTCCGTCGGCGGGAACACTGAAGCTTTCTTT | CASSYSVGGNTEAFF
NA | TRBJ1-1 | TRBV5-8 | NA | TGTGCCAGCAGCTTGGTCCCGGGGGTGGAAGCTTTCTTT | CASSLVPGVEAFF
NA | TRBJ2-7 | TRBV7-8 | few | TGTGCCAGCAGCCTTGAATCGAGGGAGCAGTACTTC | CASSLESREQYF
NA | TRBJ1-1 | TRBV7-9 | NA | TGTGCCAGCAGCTCGACCCTACGGGGGCGGTCTGAAGCTTTCTTT | CASSSTLRGRSEAFF
NA | TRBJ2-3 | TRBV5-6 | NA | TGTGCCAGCAGCTTCCGGCAGTCAGATACGCAGTATTTT | CASSFRQSDTQYF